Below are 14 T cell receptor beta chains sequenced from a single sample in a study of blood T cell repertoires in COVID-19 (dated by TCRdb to 2018 to 2021). The library was produced with the immunoSEQ multiplex PCR assay. The immuneACCESS repertoire file appears here via TCRdb, limited to in-frame rearrangements. These files lack a portion of the clones; in checked studies, under half of the deficit traces to unresolved V genes, and the cause of the others is not known. This sample lists a few hundred thousand clones; roughly 84% were detected once. The ten largest make up less than 20% of the sample. The sample consisted of peripheral blood. These receptors all stem from a person aged 65 to 85 with COVID-19, enrolled during active disease.

The chain links TRBV4-1 to TRBJ2-5; possible D gene TRBD2, 6 bases. The germline V and J ends were trimmed by 1 base and 4 bases, with 10 bases remaining between them. The CDR3 has 14 residues. Germline values: CDR1 MGHRA, CDR2 YSYEKL. The CDR3 sequence: CASSQVGGGETQYF. CDR3 coding DNA: TGCGCCAGCAGCCAAGTTGGGGGAGGAGAGACCCAGTACTTC.

This chain links TRBV5-1 with TRBJ2-5, with TRBD2 as a possible D gene (6 bases). The V end lost 4 bases, the J end lost 2 bases, and 15 bases lay between the germline ends. Germline lookup yields CDR1 SGHRS and CDR2 YFSETQ. This CDR3 has 15 amino acids. In DNA form, the CDR3 reads TGCGCCAGCAGCCCCCGGAGTAGCGGACAAGAGACCCAGTACTTC. It specifies CASSPRSSGQETQYF.

The chain recombines TRBV5-1 with TRBJ2-2, with D maybe TRBD1 (5 bases). Germline V lookup: CDR1 SGHRS, CDR2 YFSETQ. The ends were cut back, 2 bases at V and 6 bases at J, with 8 bases in the middle. The CDR3 runs 13 residues. The CDR3 coding sequence is TGCGCCAGCAGCTTTCCAGGGTCCGGGGAGCTGTTTTTT. Amino acid sequence: CASSFPGSGELFF.

This chain links TRBV7-3 with TRBJ2-2; tentative D call: TRBD2 (5 bases). This CDR3 is 16 amino acids long. Germline CDR1 reads SGHTA; CDR2 reads FQGTGA. The V and J ends lost 5 bases and 5 bases respectively, with 18 bases between them. CDR3 sequence: CASSPHSGGGTGELFF. The CDR3 region has the DNA TGTGCCAGCAGCCCCCACTCAGGTGGCGGGACCGGGGAGCTGTTTTTT.

The V gene is TRBV30, the J gene TRBJ1-6; the D is unclear. V shed 5 bases and J shed 1 base, with 21 bases lying between them. This CDR3 is 18 amino acids long. From germline, CDR1 is GTSNPN and CDR2 SVGIG (reference sequence). The CDR3 here is CAWGRQRTGSSYNSPLHF. The CDR3 region has the DNA TGTGCCTGGGGGAGACAACGGACGGGATCGTCCTATAATTCACCCCTCCACTTT.

The V call is TRBV5-1, the J call TRBJ1-4, with 7 bases that match TRBD1. The CDR3 runs to 14 residues. The germline V gene encodes CDR1 SGHRS and CDR2 YFSETQ. The ends lost 5 bases at V and 7 bases at J; junction bases unmatched: 8. DNA for the CDR3: TGCGCCAGCAGTTTGAACAGGGGATTTGAAAAACTGTTTTTT. Protein product: CASSLNRGFEKLFF.

Concerning this clone itself: No DNA is shown, since the ends of the CDR3 on it are uncertain; the CDR3 is the one TCRdb lists. The J gene is TRBJ1-2, the V gene TRBV6-4. Germline V gene data show CDR1 as MRHNA and CDR2 as SNTAGT. The length of the CDR3 is 20 amino acids, counting both ends. This chain's CDR3 is CARPAEENGYTFGSENGYTF.

This chain links TRBV9 with TRBJ1-4; 7 bases are shared with TRBD1. With V trimmed by 0 bases and J by 8 bases, 4 bases remained unmatched. Germline-derived CDR1 and CDR2 are SGDLS and YYNGEE. This CDR3 contains 14 residues. The CDR3 nucleotides read TGTGCCAGCAGCGTAGAGCAGGGGGAGGAAAAACTGTTTTTT. Translation: CASSVEQGEEKLFF. The whole variable domain, remainder taken from reference TRBV9 and TRBJ1-4, is DSGVTQTPKHLITATGQRVTLRCSPRSGDLSVYWYQQSLDQGLQFLIQYYNGEERAKGNILERFSAQQFPDLHSELNLSSLELGDSALYFCASSVEQGEEKLFFGSGTQLSVL.

The V gene is TRBV19, the J gene TRBJ2-7; the D gene is possibly TRBD1 (6 bases). The length of the CDR3 is 14 residues. Per the germline V gene, CDR1 is LNHDA and CDR2 is SQIVND (reference sequence). Trimming removed 2 bases at V and 1 base at J, with 9 bases between. The chain's CDR3 is CASSIRGQSYEQYF. CDR3 nucleotide sequence: TGTGCCAGTAGTATAAGAGGACAGTCCTACGAGCAGTACTTC.

The rearrangement uses TRBV7-2 and TRBJ2-5; a weak D match, TRBD1 (6 bases). Trimming removed 5 bases at V and 6 bases at J, with 16 bases between. CDR1 is SGHTA and CDR2 is FQGNSA in the germline V gene. This CDR3 comprises 14 residues. CDR3 residues: CASSLQGHGQTQYF. In DNA form, the CDR3 reads TGTGCCAGCAGCCTACAGGGTCATGGTCAGACCCAGTACTTC.

CDR3 sequence: CASSTRTGGQETQYF. Here the CDR3 DNA reads TGTGCCAGCAGCACTAGGACAGGGGGACAAGAGACCCAGTACTTC. The chain has TRBV7-6 and TRBJ2-5; 10 bases map to TRBD1. Germline V CDR1 and CDR2: SGHVS, FNYEAQ. CDR3 length: 15 amino acids. J lost 2 bases, V lost 5 bases, and 5 bases had no gene match. The full variable domain, rest sourced from reference TRBV7-6 and TRBJ2-5, is GAGVSQSPRYKVTKRGQDVALRCDPISGHVSLYWYRQALGQGPEFLTYFNYEAQQDKSGLPNDRFSAERPEGSISTLTIQRTEQRDSAMYRCASSTRTGGQETQYFGPGTRLLVL.

The rearrangement uses TRBV12-5 and TRBJ1-2, with D hard to call. Per the germline V gene, CDR1 is LGHNT and CDR2 is FRNRAP. The V end was cut by 1 base, the J end by 6 bases, with 21 bases between. This CDR3 spans 17 amino acids. DNA of the CDR3: TGTGCTAGTGGTTTGGACCTTTTGGAAACAGACCACCATGGCTACACCTTC. It specifies CASGLDLLETDHHGYTF.

The rearrangement joins TRBV3-1 (or the pseudogene TRBV3-2) to TRBJ1-2; TRBD1 might be the D (6 bases). V was pared by 5 bases and J by 8 bases, with 24 bases between. Germline loops: CDR1 LGHDT, CDR2 YNNKEL (reference sequence). The CDR3 runs to 16 residues. DNA of the CDR3: TGTGCCAGCAGCTCCGCCGCGGGGGGCGCAATCGGGGGCTACACCTTC. Protein: CASSSAAGGAIGGYTF.

This clone was found a few times. This chain links TRBV12-3 or TRBV12-4 with TRBJ2-7, with 9 nucleotides matching TRBD1. The CDR3 consists of 13 residues. The V gene end was trimmed by 5 bases and the J gene end by 4 bases; junction bases not matched to a gene: 3. CDR3 sequence reads: CASSAGQGYEQYF. The DNA of the CDR3 is TGTGCCAGCAGTGCGGGACAGGGTTACGAGCAGTACTTC.